Below are 32 T cell receptor beta chains sequenced from a single sample in a study of breast tumors, draining lymph nodes, adjacent tissues. TCRdb reanalysed the multiplex PCR reads using MiXCR and keeps one entry per CDR3 protein. This table holds 290,000 or so distinct CDR3 sequences, over 30% found once. Breast cancer patients provided tissue from their axillary draining lymph nodes. The sample comprised axillary lymph node tissue. These receptors all stem from a female donor with breast cancer. Some clones in this sample may be carry-over from other donors' samples.

Turning to this clonotype: The junction differs from germline at one of its ends, possibly a read error. V usage is TRBV5-1 and J usage is TRBJ2-3; 8 nucleotides line up with TRBD1. CDR3 length: 17 amino acids. Germline V gene data show CDR1 as SGHRS and CDR2 as YFSETQ. The CDR3: CASSLATGTGITDTHYF. The CDR3 DNA reads as TGCGCCAGCAGCTTGGCCACCGGGACAGGCATCACAGATACGCATTATTTT.

The sample holds many counts of this clonotype. The gene calls are TRBV20-1 and TRBJ2-5; 14 nucleotides agree with TRBD2. CDR1 is DFQATT and CDR2 is SNEGSKA in the germline V gene (reference sequence). The V segment lost 3 bases and the J segment 5 bases; nucleotides outside the gene matches: 2. The CDR3 has 14 amino acids. CDR3 residues: CSARGLAGVETQYF. The CDR3 region has the DNA TGCAGTGCTAGGGGACTAGCGGGAGTTGAGACCCAGTACTTC.

This clonotype was seen repeatedly, ten times or more. V gene TRBV12-3 or TRBV12-4 combines with J gene TRBJ2-3, with 7 positions matching TRBD1. CDR3 length: 13 residues. V gave up 6 bases and J gave up 6 bases; unmatched junction bases: 6. The CDR3 DNA reads as TGTGCCAGCAGCTCCGGGACAGTTGATACGCAGTATTTT. This codes for CASSSGTVDTQYF.

This clonotype was observed at least ten times. V gene TRBV5-1 combines with J gene TRBJ2-2; TRBD2 aligns across 13 bases. The germline V gene has CDR1 SGHRS and CDR2 YFSETQ. Trimming removed 0 bases from V and 0 bases from J; junction bases left unmatched: 2. CDR3 length: 18 amino acids. Written as DNA, the CDR3 is TGCGCCAGCAGCTTGGGACTAGCGGGAGGATCGAACACCGGGGAGCTGTTTTTT. Protein sequence: CASSLGLAGGSNTGELFF.

This clonotype was seen at least ten times. CDR3 DNA: TGCGCCCGCAAGCCTCCGAGTCTGAGCTGGAACAATGAGCAGTTCTTC. Its protein is CARKPPSLSWNNEQFF. The chain recombines TRBV5-1 with TRBJ2-1, with D unresolved. Germline V gene sequence: CDR1 SGHRS, CDR2 YFSETQ. The CDR3 is 16 residues long. V lost 10 bases and J lost 5, with 25 bases in between. Variable domain in full (rest from reference TRBV5-1 and TRBJ2-1): KAGVTQTPRYLIKTRGQQVTLSCSPISGHRSVSWYQQTPGQGLQFLFEYFSETQRNKGNFPGRFSGRQFSNSRSEMNVSTLELGDSALYLCARKPPSLSWNNEQFFGPGTRLTVL.

This clonotype was counted a few times. The chain is built from TRBV6-7 and TRBJ1-5, with 7 bases fitting TRBD1. TRBV6-7 belongs to the ORF category, with a function that is uncertain. This CDR3 has 18 amino acids. The trim removed 7 bases at V and 6 bases at J, leaving 21 bases unmatched. CDR3 sequence: CASTQKPSQGEGAQPQHF. Here the CDR3 DNA reads TGTGCCAGCACCCAGAAACCCTCCCAGGGTGAGGGGGCTCAGCCCCAGCATTTT.

CDR3: CASSLLAATGANVLTF. The CDR3 coding sequence is TGTGCCAGCAGCCTTCTAGCGGCAACTGGGGCCAACGTCCTGACTTTC. This chain joins TRBV5-6 and TRBJ2-6, with 7 nucleotides matching TRBD2. Germline V gene sequence: CDR1 SGHDT, CDR2 YYEEEE. The CDR3 length is 16 residues. V was pared by 4 bases and J by 2 bases, with 6 bases of the junction left unmatched.

Only a few counts were recorded for this clonotype. This sequence joins TRBV12-3 or TRBV12-4 and TRBJ1-5, with D possibly TRBD1 on 6 matching bases. V lost 2 bases and J lost 2, with 13 bases in between. This CDR3 contains 16 residues. Here the CDR3 reads CASSLSGDIGNQPQHF. The DNA of the CDR3 is TGTGCCAGCAGTTTATCGGGGGACATAGGCAATCAGCCCCAGCATTTT.

This clonotype was seen only a few times. The J gene is TRBJ1-1, the V gene TRBV12-3 or TRBV12-4, with 10 positions matching TRBD1. The CDR3 totals 14 residues. V dropped 7 bases and J dropped 3; count of bases not matched to a gene: 5. CDR3 nucleotides: TGTGCCAGCAAAGGACAGGGGGAGGACACTGAAGCTTTCTTT. Protein sequence: CASKGQGEDTEAFF.

This clonotype was seen many times. The V gene is TRBV20-1, the J gene TRBJ1-3, with a possible D match to TRBD1 (6 bases). V was pared by 5 bases and J by 2 bases, with 13 bases between. Germline lookup yields CDR1 DFQATT and CDR2 SNEGSKA (reference sequence). The CDR3 runs to 14 residues. The CDR3 region is CSADGGHTGNTIYF. The CDR3 nucleotides read TGCAGTGCTGATGGGGGGCATACTGGAAACACCATATATTTT.

This clonotype was picked up one time. This chain links TRBV7-2 with TRBJ1-2; 8 bases agree with TRBD1. With 5 bases clipped from V and 8 bases from J, the junction kept 4 bases outside the gene matches. The germline gives CDR1 SGHTA, CDR2 FQGNSA. There are 12 residues in the CDR3. The CDR3 coding sequence is TGTGCCAGCAGCGCTCGGACAGGGGGCTACACCTTC. This codes for CASSARTGGYTF. The full variable domain, its missing parts supplied by reference TRBV7-2 and TRBJ1-2, is GAGVSQSPSNKVTEKGKDVELRCDPISGHTALYWYRQSLGQGLEFLIYFQGNSAPDKSGLPSDRFSAERTGGSVSTLTIQRTQQEDSAVYLCASSARTGGYTFGSGTRLTVV.

There are many counts of this clonotype. The chain uses TRBV6-4 and TRBJ2-5, with D unresolved. The germline gives CDR1 MRHNA, CDR2 SNTAGT. CDR3 size: 14 residues. V lost 5 bases and J 2 bases, leaving 12 bases between the germline ends. The CDR3 sequence: CASSPGGGQETQYF. The CDR3 DNA sequence: TGTGCCAGCAGTCCAGGTGGTGGTCAAGAGACCCAGTACTTC.

This clonotype was seen a handful of times. A clone one base away is much larger, so this may be a read error. This chain joins TRBV20-1 and TRBJ2-2, with D possibly TRBD1 on 5 matching bases. The CDR3 has 11 residues. Looked up from germline, CDR1 is DFQATT and CDR2 is SNEGSKA (reference sequence). The CDR3 DNA follows: TGCGGTGCCCTAGGGGCCGGGGAGCTGTTTTTT. The encoded protein is CGALGAGELFF.

This clonotype has a count of ten or more. The chain recombines TRBV12-3 or TRBV12-4 with TRBJ2-1; 10 nucleotides agree with TRBD2. The junction had 13 bases not matched to a gene; V was cut back by 6 bases and J by 8 bases. The length of the CDR3 is 16 residues. CDR3 in DNA: TGTGCCAGCAGGAAAGCCGAGCGGGAGGGGGTCGATGAGCAGTTCTTC. As protein: CASRKAEREGVDEQFF.

In this sample, this clonotype turned up many times. The rearrangement joins TRBV30 to TRBJ2-7; TRBD2 matches 8 bases. CDR3 size: 13 residues. Germline V CDR1 and CDR2: GTSNPN, SVGIG (reference sequence). The V gene end was trimmed by 5 bases and the J gene end by 4 bases; junction bases not matched to a gene: 7. Here the CDR3 DNA reads TGTGCCTGGGAAAGCGGGAGAGCGTACGAGCAGTACTTC. Encoded protein: CAWESGRAYEQYF.

Note on this clonotype: A read error may be the cause here, since a much bigger clone is one base away. The chain combines TRBV20-1 with TRBJ2-7, with TRBD2 identical over 8 bases. Trimming took 3 bases from V and 6 from J; bases not matched to a gene: 16. Germline lookup yields CDR1 DFQATT and CDR2 SNEGSKA (reference sequence). This CDR3 contains 16 residues. The CDR3 DNA reads TGCAGTGCTAGCCCCCGGACGGGAGGGCCTCAGTGCGAGCAGTACTTC. Its translation is CSASPRTGGPQCEQYF.

The sample holds many counts of this clonotype. The V call is TRBV7-3, the J call TRBJ2-3; D possibly corresponds to TRBD2 (5 bases). V was shortened by 6 bases and J by 2 bases, with 15 bases between the two germline ends. Germline V CDR1 and CDR2: SGHTA, FQGTGA. This CDR3 has 15 amino acids. The CDR3 spells CASSPSDLHTDTQYF. As DNA, the CDR3 is TGTGCCAGCAGTCCCTCGGACTTACACACAGATACGCAGTATTTT.

Concerning this clonotype itself: This may arise from a read error, as a much more abundant clone is one base away. The J gene is TRBJ2-1, the V gene TRBV19, with 10 bases fitting TRBD2. Germline V gene sequence: CDR1 LNHDA, CDR2 SQIVND (reference sequence). This CDR3 is built from 18 residues. In nucleotides, the CDR3 is TGTGCCAGTAGTATATTTGGGACTAGCGCGATGCGATACAGTGAGCAGTTCTTC. Encoded protein: CASSIFGTSAMRYSEQFF.

This clonotype was recorded at least ten times. The V and J genes are TRBV5-1 and TRBJ2-5; TRBD1 might be the D (5 bases). The germline CDR1 and CDR2 sequences are SGHRS and YFSETQ. The ends were cut back, 1 base at V and 2 bases at J, with 12 bases in the middle. This CDR3 is built from 15 residues. CDR3 DNA sequence: TGCGCCAGCAGCTTGTTAACAGGCGATCAAGAGACCCAGTACTTC. Encoded protein: CASSLLTGDQETQYF.

This clonotype occurred many times. This sequence joins TRBV7-2 and TRBJ2-2, with TRBD1 identical over 7 bases. Trimming removed 6 bases from V and 5 bases from J; junction bases left unmatched: 3. The CDR3 contains 13 residues. Germline V lookup: CDR1 SGHTA, CDR2 FQGNSA. The CDR3 DNA reads as TGTGCCAGCAGGGGACAGTGGACCGGGGAGCTGTTTTTT. Amino acid sequence: CASRGQWTGELFF.

This clonotype was seen ten or more times. The V gene is TRBV10-2, the J gene TRBJ2-2; D may match TRBD1 or TRBD2 (5 bases each). This CDR3 is 15 amino acids long. With 6 bases removed from V and 6 bases from J, the gap between germline ends came to 17 bases. CDR1 WSHSY and CDR2 SAAADI come from the germline V gene. DNA for the CDR3: TGCGCCAGCAGAGTTGGGGGTCTAGGGGCCGGGGAGCTGTTTTTT. This gives the protein CASRVGGLGAGELFF.

With regard to this clonotype: A read error may explain this, as a much larger clone is one base away. The chain employs TRBV11-3 and TRBJ1-4; TRBD1 aligns across 7 bases. The CDR3 totals 14 residues. CDR1 and CDR2 (germline): SGHNT, YENEEA. CDR3 DNA: TGTGCCAGCAGCTTCGGGACAGCGAATGAAAAACTGGTTTTT. Its translation: CASSFGTANEKLVF.

This clonotype occurred many times. This sequence joins TRBV7-9 and TRBJ1-5; the match to TRBD1 covers 8 bases. Germline CDR1 and CDR2: SEHNR and FQNEAQ (reference sequence). The CDR3 is made up of 15 amino acids. J gave up 3 bases and V 4 bases, and 5 bases lay outside the gene matches. This chain's CDR3 is CASSSGQGSNQPQHF. The CDR3 nucleotides are TGTGCCAGCAGCTCAGGACAGGGTTCCAATCAGCCCCAGCATTTT.

This clonotype was seen ten or more times. The chain recombines TRBV5-1 with TRBJ1-5; TRBD1 might be the D (6 bases). The germline V gene encodes CDR1 SGHRS and CDR2 YFSETQ. CDR3 length: 14 amino acids. Trimming left V 3 bases short and J 1 base short, with 8 bases between. CDR3 nucleotides: TGCGCCAGCAGCTCTGGACAGAGCAATCAGCCCCAGCATTTT. Amino acid sequence: CASSSGQSNQPQHF.

The table lists this clonotype with many counts. J is TRBJ2-7 and V is TRBV9; 14 nucleotides agree with TRBD2. This CDR3 is 14 amino acids long. V shed 5 bases, J shed 7 bases, and the junction held 5 bases outside the gene matches. Germline loops: CDR1 SGDLS, CDR2 YYNGEE. The CDR3 DNA reads TGTGCCAGCAGTGGGACTAGCGGGAGCTGGGAGCAGTACTTC. This sequence encodes CASSGTSGSWEQYF.

This clonotype was counted many times. This rearrangement joins TRBV24-1 to TRBJ2-6; D gene ambiguous. Deletions cut 5 bases from V and 2 bases from J, with 9 bases between. The CDR3 runs 15 residues. Germline V gives CDR1 KGHDR, CDR2 SFDVKD. The CDR3 DNA reads TGTGCCACCAGTGCCCGCTTCCCTGGGGCCAACGTCCTGACTTTC. Translation: CATSARFPGANVLTF.

Turning to this clonotype: Because it lacks the conserved phenylalanine or tryptophan at the end, this CDR3 is likely a read error. The DNA is left out, because the CDR3 cannot be placed on it with certainty; the CDR3 is given as TCRdb lists it. The V call is TRBV2, the J call TRBJ2-3; the table gives TRBD2 as D, unverified against the DNA. Germline-derived CDR1 and CDR2 are SNHLY and FYNNEI. The CDR3 has 11 amino acids, counting both end residues. The CDR3 region is CASSASLAGAG.

This clonotype was found many times. The V and J genes are TRBV9 and TRBJ2-3, with 10 nucleotides matching TRBD2. After removal of 0 bases from V and 2 bases from J, the junction contained 9 bases not matched to a gene. The germline gives CDR1 SGDLS, CDR2 YYNGEE. The CDR3 spans 18 residues. CDR3 in DNA: TGTGCCAGCAGCGTAGGATGGGAAGCGGGAGGGTCCACAGATACGCAGTATTTT. This codes for CASSVGWEAGGSTDTQYF.

About this clonotype itself: Just one base apart from a much larger clone, this may be a read error. The chain combines TRBV6-1 with TRBJ1-5, with a possible D match to TRBD1 (6 bases). CDR1 is MNHNS and CDR2 is SASEGT in the germline V gene. The CDR3 sequence is 15 residues long. The CDR3 bases are TGTGCCACCAGTACAGGGAGTGCTGTTGGTCAGCCCCAGCATTTT. This codes for CATSTGSAVGQPQHF.

There are many counts of this clonotype. The J gene is TRBJ2-5, the V gene TRBV20-1, with a tentative D call TRBD1 (5 bases). Germline assignment: CDR1 DFQATT and CDR2 SNEGSKA (reference sequence). The CDR3 runs to 12 residues. The V end was cut by 1 base, the J end by 5 bases, with 8 bases between. For the CDR3, the DNA is TGCAGTGCTAGAGTAGCAGGGGAGACCCAGTACTTC. Translation: CSARVAGETQYF.

This clonotype occurred once. A much bigger clone sits one base away, suggesting this may be a read error. J is TRBJ2-7 and V is TRBV11-2, with D unclear. The V end was cut by 6 bases, the J end by 0 bases, with 24 bases between. The germline V gene has CDR1 SGHAT and CDR2 FQNNGV. The CDR3 has 18 residues. The CDR3 sequence: CASSPTVLEHQSSYEQYF. The CDR3 DNA sequence: TGTGCCAGCAGTCCCACCGTCCTAGAACACCAAAGCTCCTACGAGCAGTACTTC.

This clonotype was detected many times. The genes are TRBV30 and TRBJ2-5; 13 bases are shared with TRBD2. Germline trimming cut 8 bases from V and 5 bases from J; bases unmatched to any gene: 2. The length of the CDR3 is 12 residues. Germline loops: CDR1 GTSNPN, CDR2 SVGIG (reference sequence). CDR3: CAGTSGKETQYF. CDR3 nucleotide sequence: TGTGCCGGGACTAGCGGGAAGGAGACCCAGTACTTC.